One sample yielded the 10 T cell receptor beta chains listed below, sequenced in a study of blood T cells in healthy people across ages. Next came a second PCR, run for about 7 to 12 cycles, which used a sample-barcoded 5' primer along with a J-beta primer mix. Via MiXCR, TCRdb re-called the 5' RACE reads, giving one row per CDR3 protein. The table shows approximately 1.5 million distinct CDR3 sequences, with roughly 43% occurring only once. Source material: blood. The receptors come from a woman aged 18-29 years in good health.

There are a few counts of this clonotype. The CDR3 DNA sequence: TGTGCCAGCAGTGTTAGCGGGGGGGCAGGAGATGAGCAGTTCTTC. Protein: CASSVSGGAGDEQFF. The genes are TRBV12-3 or TRBV12-4 and TRBJ2-1; 11 nucleotides agree with TRBD2. CDR3 length equals 15 residues. Trimming took 5 bases from V and 8 from J; bases not matched to a gene: 8.

The chain joins TRBV20-1 to TRBJ2-5, with 9 bases matching TRBD2. TRBJ2-1 explains the end of the DNA better; the J call may be wrong. Germline CDR1 reads DFQATT; CDR2 reads SNEGSKA (reference sequence). CDR3 length equals 16 residues. The CDR3 nucleotides are TGCAGTGCTATTCGGTGGGCTAGCGGGAACCAAGAGACCCAGTTCTTC. Protein product: CSAIRWASGNQETQFF.

The J gene is TRBJ1-6, the V gene TRBV30; TRBD1 agrees at 7 bases. Germline CDR1 reads GTSNPN; CDR2 reads SVGIG (reference sequence). This CDR3 spans 13 amino acids. With V trimmed by 5 bases and J by 4 bases, 2 bases remained unmatched. The CDR3 spells CAWGTAYNSPLHF. For the CDR3, the DNA is TGTGCCTGGGGGACAGCTTATAATTCACCCCTCCACTTT.

This clonotype was seen more than once but under ten times. The chain couples TRBV29-1 to TRBJ2-7, with 14 bases identical to TRBD2. Germline values: CDR1 SQVTM, CDR2 ANQGSEA. The J segment lost 7 bases and the V segment lost 1 base, leaving 6 bases of the junction unmatched. This CDR3 comprises 15 residues. The chain's CDR3 is CSVEAGLAGVGEQYF. DNA for the CDR3: TGCAGCGTTGAAGCGGGACTAGCGGGAGTCGGTGAGCAGTACTTC.

This clonotype was seen a handful of times. One end of the junction varies from germline; a read error may be responsible. V usage is TRBV7-2 and J usage is TRBJ1-5; D call uncertain. There are 13 residues in the CDR3. Germline V gene sequence: CDR1 SGHTA, CDR2 FQGNSA. DNA for the CDR3: TGCGCCAGCAGCGACGGGCCCGATCGGCCCCAGCATTTT. Its protein is CASSDGPDRPQHF.

The chain employs TRBV10-3 and TRBJ1-2; D may be TRBD1 (5 bases). Germline loops: CDR1 ENHRY, CDR2 SYGVKD. This CDR3 comprises 12 residues. The V and J ends lost 8 bases and 5 bases respectively, with 12 bases between them. This CDR3 is CAIFGEGYGYTF. Here the CDR3 DNA reads TGTGCCATCTTCGGGGAGGGGTATGGCTACACCTTC.

This clonotype has more than one count but fewer than ten. V is TRBV6-5 and J is TRBJ2-1; 10 nucleotides align to TRBD2. In germline, CDR1 is MNHEY, CDR2 SVGAGI. The CDR3 is 13 residues long. The junction had 8 bases not matched to a gene; V was cut back by 11 bases and J by 7 bases. The CDR3 coding sequence is TGTGCCTCCCGGACTAGCGGTTTGAATGAGCAGTTCTTC. It is translated as CASRTSGLNEQFF.

This clonotype was observed a few times. The rearrangement joins TRBV6-5 to TRBJ1-1; D possibly corresponds to TRBD1 (5 bases). In germline, CDR1 is MNHEY, CDR2 SVGAGI. This CDR3 is 15 amino acids long. Trimming took 2 bases from V and 1 from J, leaving 11 bases between them. The CDR3 here is CASSYGVGGNTEAFF. The CDR3 DNA reads TGTGCCAGCAGTTACGGGGTGGGGGGGAACACTGAAGCTTTCTTT.

The chain recombines TRBV20-1 with TRBJ1-5, with D uncertain. The CDR3 has 11 residues. Trimming removed 4 bases at V and 4 bases at J, with 5 bases between. Per the germline V gene, CDR1 is DFQATT and CDR2 is SNEGSKA (reference sequence). CDR3 sequence (DNA): TGCAGTGCTAACGGGAATCAGCCCCAGCATTTT. Amino acids: CSANGNQPQHF.

The chain links TRBV20-1 to TRBJ2-7, with D perhaps matching TRBD1 or TRBD2 (5 bases each). The CDR3 contains 14 residues. Deletions cut 3 bases from V and 2 bases from J, with 14 bases between. In germline, CDR1 is DFQATT, CDR2 SNEGSKA (reference sequence). This CDR3 reads CSARVTAVTYEQYF. The CDR3 nucleotides are TGCAGTGCTAGGGTGACAGCGGTAACCTACGAGCAGTACTTC.